The clone carrying this T cell receptor beta chain occurred many times. What it binds is not known. TCRdb redid the calling of the 5' RACE reads with MiXCR, one entry per CDR3 protein. The profile shows about 340,000 distinct CDR3 sequences, approximately 4.2% of them singletons. The sample is drawn from a study of T cells after yellow fever vaccination. Study results and limitations: Abundant clonotypes from the bulk population could have been carried over as contaminants into FACS-sorted repertoires.

V was trimmed by 2 bases and J by 12 bases, leaving 8 bases between them. The CDR3 covers 10 residues. Per germline, CDR1 SQVTM and CDR2 ANQGSEA. The sample was PBMCs, taken 5 days after the yellow fever booster vaccination. This rearrangement joins TRBV29-1 to TRBJ2-1; D remains ambiguous. The TCR sequence derives from a man aged 18 to 35 who received the YFV17D yellow fever vaccine. CDR3 nucleotides: TGCAGCGTTGAAAGGTTGGTGCAGTTCTTC. Translating gives CSVERLVQFF.